This T cell receptor (beta chain) was identified in a study of T-cell memory formation after mild COVID-19 (dated by TCRdb to about 2021). Background on the whole study: TCR sequence clusters from the two donors were found to be largely donor specific. The cohort was made up of two young adult volunteers, one female and one male, who were previously healthy. Longitudinal TCRalpha and TCRbeta repertoire sequencing tracked T-cell clones expanding and contracting after mild COVID-19 in two donors.

This clonotype is a singleton in its sample. The antigen it recognizes is unknown. No base quality information exists; no much larger clone differs at one position. One read yields weak evidence. Instrument used: Illumina NovaSeq 6000. cDNA libraries for TCRalpha and TCRbeta were prepared by 5'RACE using constant-segment primers, with sample barcodes and unique molecular identifiers added. Trizol reagent was used to extract RNA from every sample. Libraries were amplified in two PCR steps, with a second sample barcode and Illumina TruSeq adapters added in the second step. Libraries were sequenced on an Illumina NovaSeq with 2 x 150 bp paired-end reads. As for the original processing: Demultiplexing of reads and collapsing into UMI-guided consensus sequences were performed with migec v1.2.7. With mixcr v2.1.11, UMI consensuses were aligned to TRA and TRB V and J templates and assembled into clonotypes. A clonotype was counted as expanded or contracted only if both edgeR and NoisET called the change significant, with noise models trained on biological replicates. edgeR calls used a false discovery rate-adjusted p below 0.01 and a log2 fold-change threshold of 1. PCA with hierarchical clustering of max-normalized trajectories of the 1000 most abundant clonotypes was used as exploratory dynamics analysis. The CD4 or CD8 phenotype of responding clones was assigned using the separately sequenced CD4+ and CD8+ repertoires. TCRdb reworked the public reads: Q25 trimming with fastp, MiXCR clone assembly, productive beta chains retained. Rows with a matching CDR3 protein are joined into one entry that keeps the most common DNA and genes. In this record, the V and J calls reflect TCRdb's handling and not the investigators' own analysis. Recorded for this sample are about 340,000 distinct CDR3 sequences; around 21% of them occurred a single time. The ten largest clones add up to roughly an eighth of the sample.

Ficoll-Paque density gradient centrifugation was the method used to isolate PBMCs. General findings and caveats noted by the study authors: Contracting CD4+ clones were located mainly in the CM and EM memory subsets, whereas CD8+ clones were found to be enriched in EMRA. SARS-CoV-2 specificity was not confirmed for the second-wave clones peaking on day 37. Only two mild cases were covered by the study, and larger cohorts that include severe cases with pre-infection samples were considered necessary. The detection of some responding clones in pre-infection memory suggests that pre-existing cross-reactive memory T cells joined the SARS-CoV-2 response. Balanced CD4/CD8 phenotypes were observed for clones contracting from day 15 to 85, whereas a bias towards CD4+ was observed for a second wave of clones expanding from day 15 to 37.

Including cysteine and phenylalanine, the CDR3 has 13 amino acids. Only CDR3 DNA remains: 39 bases, in frame from the first base. CDR1 and CDR2, per the germline V gene (reference sequence), are DFQATT and SNEGSKA. V was cut back by 6 bases and J by 4 bases, leaving a gap of 12 bases between them. This TCR came from an adult woman who had mild COVID-19 (a few samples of this study predate the infection). The sample titles of this study are shuffled in the database, so cell type and time point are left out; the donor was told from shared clones. The chain is assembled from TRBV20-1 and TRBJ2-2; possibly the D gene is TRBD2, per 6 matching bases. Specimen: PBMCs or a T cell subset sorted from them (not recorded which). Here is the DNA: TGCAGTGCACCTCACGGGGGCACCGGGGAGCTGTTTTTT. Its product reads: CSAPHGGTGELFF.